The 28 T cell receptor beta chains listed next were all sequenced from one sample in a study of shared clonotypes between healthy human individuals. Data came from immunoSEQ multiplex PCR; TCRdb stores just in-frame clones and leaves some out. The sample has about 87,000 clones, less than 60% seen once. Sequenced input: PBMCs. The receptors come from a woman in her thirties or forties in good health. Some clones in this sample may be carry-over from other donors' samples.

The chain combines TRBV28 with TRBJ2-7; 7 bases line up with TRBD1. Trimming at V came to 7 bases and at J to 7 bases, leaving 7 bases not matched to a gene. This CDR3 has 12 residues. In germline, CDR1 is MDHEN, CDR2 SYDVKM. CDR3 DNA: TGTGCCAGCACACAGGGGTCGGGGGAGCAGTACTTC. Residues: CASTQGSGEQYF.

V is TRBV10-3 and J is TRBJ1-2; unclear D gene. Germline values: CDR1 ENHRY, CDR2 SYGVKD. Trimming removed 0 bases from V and 5 bases from J, with 7 bases in between. There are 13 residues in the CDR3. The CDR3 is CAISESRVYGYTF. CDR3 bases: TGTGCCATCAGTGAGTCGCGGGTGTATGGCTACACCTTC.

Remarks on this clone: Being one base from a much bigger clone, this may be a read error. The rearrangement uses TRBV6-1 and TRBJ2-6; tentative D call: TRBD2 (5 bases). There are 14 residues in the CDR3. V was clipped by 6 bases and J by 0 bases, with 6 bases between them. Germline loops: CDR1 MNHNS, CDR2 SASEGT. CDR3 in DNA: TGTGCCAGCAGCCGGGACTCTGGGGCCAACGTCCTGACTTTC. Translated, it gives CASSRDSGANVLTF.

Regarding this clone: Compared with germline, one end of the junction differs, possibly owing to a read error. The gene calls are TRBV9 and TRBJ2-1; D gene unclear. Germline V gene sequence: CDR1 SGDLS, CDR2 YYNGEE. The CDR3 totals 14 residues. The CDR3 protein is CAGSVVWSNNEQFF. CDR3 coding DNA: TGTGCCGGCAGCGTAGTTTGGTCGAACAATGAGCAGTTCTTC.

The V call is TRBV5-6, the J call TRBJ2-7, with D uncertain. Germline lookup yields CDR1 SGHDT and CDR2 YYEEEE. Deletions cut 4 bases from V and 6 bases from J, with 14 bases between. This CDR3 has 13 residues. The CDR3 sequence is CASSPTRWTEQYF. CDR3 DNA sequence: TGTGCCAGCAGCCCGACCCGTTGGACCGAGCAGTACTTC.

The chain joins TRBV28 to TRBJ2-7; the match to TRBD2 covers 7 bases. The CDR3 runs to 13 residues. The V gene end was trimmed by 11 bases and the J gene end by 7 bases; junction bases not matched to a gene: 14. Germline V gene lookup returns CDR1 MDHEN and CDR2 SYDVKM. CDR3 bases: TGTGCCTCAAAAGTGGGAGGGCCGGGAGAGCAGTACTTC. This translates into CASKVGGPGEQYF.

V usage is TRBV6-5 and J usage is TRBJ1-2; no clear D. This CDR3 has 14 amino acids. The V gene lost 7 bases and the J gene lost 3 bases, with 15 bases spanning the gap. From germline, CDR1 is MNHEY and CDR2 SVGAGI. The CDR3 loop reads CASTRPPPDYGYTF. The CDR3 DNA sequence: TGTGCCAGCACTCGTCCGCCTCCGGACTATGGCTACACCTTC.

There are a few counts of this clone. The chain links TRBV5-1 to TRBJ2-7, with D unclear. Germline CDR1 and CDR2: SGHRS and YFSETQ. The length of the CDR3 is 13 residues. Trimming took 5 bases from V and 3 from J, leaving 12 bases between them. This CDR3 reads CASRRALNYEQYF. The CDR3 DNA follows: TGCGCCAGCAGAAGGGCCCTTAACTACGAGCAGTACTTC.

V gene TRBV7-2 combines with J gene TRBJ2-5; no clear D. The CDR3 runs 14 residues. V lost 4 bases to trimming and J lost 1 base, with 10 bases between them. Germline assignment: CDR1 SGHTA and CDR2 FQGNSA. CDR3 amino acids: CASSSSGSQETQYF. The CDR3 nucleotides are TGTGCCAGCAGCTCCTCGGGCTCCCAAGAGACCCAGTACTTC. Variable domain in full (rest from reference TRBV7-2 and TRBJ2-5): GAGVSQSPSNKVTEKGKDVELRCDPISGHTALYWYRQSLGQGLEFLIYFQGNSAPDKSGLPSDRFSAERTGGSVSTLTIQRTQQEDSAVYLCASSSSGSQETQYFGPGTRLLVL.

The table lists this clone with a count of one. The genes are TRBV4-3 and TRBJ2-1, with TRBD1 matching over 7 bases. V trimming: 4 bases; J trimming: 10 bases; junction bases outside the gene matches: 19. The CDR3 spans 17 residues. Germline assignment: CDR1 LGHNA and CDR2 YSLEER. CDR3 residues: CASSPVYGGRGRKEQFF. The CDR3 nucleotides read TGCGCCAGCAGCCCCGTCTATGGAGGTAGGGGGCGTAAGGAGCAGTTCTTC.

The genes are TRBV28 and TRBJ1-1; D uncertain. The V gene lost 1 base and the J gene lost 0 bases, with 15 bases spanning the gap. Germline V gives CDR1 MDHEN, CDR2 SYDVKM. This CDR3 comprises 17 residues. Here the CDR3 DNA reads TGTGCCAGCAGTTTATTCGGCTTGAGGGCGATGAACACTGAAGCTTTCTTT. Encoded protein: CASSLFGLRAMNTEAFF.

This clone was found many times. This chain connects TRBV30 to TRBJ2-5; D may correspond to TRBD1 or TRBD2 (5 bases each). V dropped 2 bases and J dropped 5 bases, with 9 bases sitting between them. From germline, CDR1 is GTSNPN and CDR2 SVGIG (reference sequence). This CDR3 is 12 amino acids long. The CDR3 loop is CAWSWGGETQYF. The CDR3 bases are TGTGCCTGGAGTTGGGGCGGGGAGACCCAGTACTTC.

CDR3 in amino acids: CAVEHSGRSSYEQYF. CDR3 sequence (DNA): TGTGCCGTGGAACATAGCGGGAGGAGCTCCTACGAGCAGTACTTC. This rearrangement joins TRBV28 to TRBJ2-7, with 10 bases fitting TRBD2. The CDR3 runs to 15 residues. CDR1 and CDR2 (germline): MDHEN, SYDVKM. V lost 11 bases to trimming and J lost 0 bases; unmatched junction nucleotides: 10.

This clone was counted many times. The chain recombines TRBV2 with TRBJ2-1, with 7 nucleotides matching TRBD1. V shed 6 bases and J 5 bases; nucleotides not matched to a gene: 13. The CDR3 has 16 residues. Germline-derived CDR1 and CDR2 are SNHLY and FYNNEI. CDR3 residues: CASSITGTVGDNEQFF. The DNA for the CDR3 is TGTGCCAGCAGCATCACCGGGACAGTGGGGGACAATGAGCAGTTCTTC.

This clone was observed a few times. The rearrangement links TRBV25-1 to TRBJ1-6, with TRBD1 as a possible D gene (5 bases). V lost 3 bases and J 10 bases, leaving 19 bases between the germline ends. This CDR3 has 16 residues. From germline, CDR1 is MGHDK and CDR2 SYGVNS. The CDR3 nucleotides read TGTGCCAGCAGTGATAGGGCGGCAGGGAGTCGATCACCCCTCCACTTT. This gives the protein CASSDRAAGSRSPLHF.

The V call is TRBV30, the J call TRBJ2-7, with D unclear. Trimming cost V 0 bases and J 5 bases, with 5 bases left between them. Looked up from germline, CDR1 is GTSNPN and CDR2 is SVGIG (reference sequence). The CDR3 covers 11 residues. DNA for the CDR3: TGTGCCTGGAGTGTTGGGAACGAGCAGTACTTC. It translates to CAWSVGNEQYF.

The chain links TRBV6-1 to TRBJ2-7; the D gene is possibly TRBD2 (7 bases). Trimming shortened V by 6 bases and J by 0 bases, and 15 bases separated the two germline ends. CDR3 length equals 15 residues. Per germline, CDR1 MNHNS and CDR2 SASEGT. The CDR3 DNA sequence: TGTGCCAGCAGCACCCCAGGGGACTACTCCTACGAGCAGTACTTC. Translation gives CASSTPGDYSYEQYF.

Here the CDR3 DNA reads TGTGCCAGCAGGCCTCCCGGGACGGGAGAGACCCAGTACTTC. It translates to CASRPPGTGETQYF. The chain couples TRBV7-9 to TRBJ2-5, with D tentatively TRBD1 or TRBD2 (5 bases each). Germline V gives CDR1 SEHNR, CDR2 FQNEAQ (reference sequence). The length of the CDR3 is 14 residues. The V gene lost 6 bases and the J gene lost 4 bases, with 15 bases spanning the gap.

This clone was observed many times. The rearrangement links TRBV30 to TRBJ2-3; D might be TRBD1 (5 bases). There are 16 residues in the CDR3. The V gene's germline CDR1 is GTSNPN and CDR2 SVGIG (reference sequence). The germline V and J ends were trimmed by 0 bases and 2 bases, with 15 bases remaining between them. The CDR3 is CAWSVGVNGHTDTQYF. The CDR3 DNA reads TGTGCCTGGAGTGTAGGGGTAAACGGGCACACAGATACGCAGTATTTT.

The CDR3: CASSPWVRTQETQYF. CDR3 nucleotides: TGCGCCAGCAGCCCCTGGGTGCGAACTCAAGAGACCCAGTACTTC. V usage is TRBV4-3 and J usage is TRBJ2-5, with no clear D. The V end lost 4 bases, the J end lost 2 bases, and 14 bases lay between the germline ends. The germline V gene has CDR1 LGHNA and CDR2 YSLEER. CDR3 size: 15 residues.

The chain carries TRBV30 and TRBJ2-7, with 7 nucleotides matching TRBD1. V shed 5 bases and J 3 bases; nucleotides not matched to a gene: 7. In germline, CDR1 is GTSNPN, CDR2 SVGIG (reference sequence). The CDR3 has 13 residues. The CDR3, as DNA: TGTGCCTGGGCTACAGGGGTCATCTACGAGCAGTACTTC. Its translation: CAWATGVIYEQYF.

The genes are TRBV28 and TRBJ1-2; TRBD1 might be the D (5 bases). There are 12 residues in the CDR3. Germline V lookup: CDR1 MDHEN, CDR2 SYDVKM. Trimming took off 6 bases at V and 8 bases at J, with 13 bases between the two ends. The CDR3 is CASSPRQRGYTF. Written as DNA, the CDR3 is TGTGCCAGCAGCCCTAGACAGCGAGGCTACACCTTC.

This clone came up many times. V gene TRBV19 combines with J gene TRBJ2-1; D is perhaps TRBD2 (6 bases). Germline V gene lookup returns CDR1 LNHDA and CDR2 SQIVND (reference sequence). V was pared by 1 base and J by 6 bases, with 10 bases between. There are 14 residues in the CDR3. As DNA, the CDR3 is TGTGCCAGTAGTATAGTGCGGGACGTCAATGAGCAGTTCTTC. Translating it yields CASSIVRDVNEQFF.

This chain connects TRBV9 to TRBJ2-1, with 13 positions matching TRBD2. The CDR3 runs 18 residues. CDR1 is SGDLS and CDR2 is YYNGEE in the germline V gene. V lost 3 bases and J lost 6; bases outside the gene matches: 12. The CDR3: CASSARTSGSYSANEQFF. The CDR3 nucleotides are TGTGCCAGCAGCGCCCGGACTAGCGGGAGTTACTCTGCCAATGAGCAGTTCTTC.

A remark on this clone: A junction end diverges from the germline sequence, so it may reflect a read error. This chain uses TRBV7-9 with TRBJ2-7; 8 nucleotides line up with TRBD2. Germline V gives CDR1 SEHNR, CDR2 FQNEAQ (reference sequence). The CDR3 has 18 residues. CDR3 amino acids: CASSQSRRVSERESEQYF. CDR3 nucleotides: TGCGCCAGCAGCCAGTCTAGGCGTGTATCGGAGCGGGAGAGTGAGCAGTACTTC.

In its sample, this clone was seen a few times. The V gene is TRBV6-4, the J gene TRBJ2-1; D gene ambiguous. The CDR3 spans 16 residues. Germline V gives CDR1 MRHNA, CDR2 SNTAGT. The V end was cut by 7 bases, the J end by 7 bases, with 23 bases between. The CDR3 is CASIMQTPRRRNEQFF. CDR3 DNA sequence: TGTGCCAGCATAATGCAGACTCCCCGCCGGCGTAATGAGCAGTTCTTC.

This clone was found a few times. The CDR3 region has the DNA TGTGCCAGCTACGGGGCCGGGAGGCAGCACAATCAGCCCCAGCATTTT. Translating gives CASYGAGRQHNQPQHF. This rearrangement joins TRBV28 to TRBJ1-5; TRBD1 might be the D (5 bases). Germline V CDR1 and CDR2: MDHEN, SYDVKM. V was clipped by 8 bases and J by 3 bases, with 20 bases between them. This CDR3 has 16 residues.

About this clone: A far more abundant clone sits one base away, making this likely a read error. For the CDR3, the DNA is TGTGCCAGCAGTGTGGGTAGCGGGGCCTACAATGAGCAGTTCTTC. Translation gives CASSVGSGAYNEQFF. The gene calls are TRBV6-4 and TRBJ2-1; 8 bases map to TRBD2. Germline CDR1 MRHNA, CDR2 SNTAGT. There are 15 residues in the CDR3. The V segment lost 4 bases and the J segment 2 bases; nucleotides outside the gene matches: 4.